Shown below are 16 T cell receptor beta chains from a single sample sequenced in a study of T-cell memory formation after mild COVID-19. TCRdb called the 5' RACE reads again in MiXCR, with one record for every CDR3 protein. The data show 92,000 or so distinct CDR3 sequences, roughly 15% seen once. Source material: PBMCs or a T cell subset sorted from them (not recorded which). These receptor sequences come from a man between 18 and 35 years old who had mild COVID-19 (a few samples of this study predate the infection). Cell type and time point are not known.

This clonotype was detected a few times. The gene calls are TRBV4-1 and TRBJ1-5; maybe TRBD1 (6 bases). The CDR3 contains 13 residues. CDR1 and CDR2 from the germline V gene are MGHRA and YSYEKL. V gave up 7 bases and J gave up 7 bases, with 14 bases separating them. CDR3 nucleotides: TGCGCCAGCATGGGGGGGGCCGGGCAGCCCCAGCATTTT. This codes for CASMGGAGQPQHF.

The V and J genes are TRBV4-1 and TRBJ2-5, with 9 positions matching TRBD1. Trimming cost V 3 bases and J 3 bases; bases outside gene matches: 8. CDR3 length: 16 amino acids. The germline V gene has CDR1 MGHRA and CDR2 YSYEKL. CDR3 sequence reads: CASSQRQGVGEETQYF. The CDR3 nucleotides read TGCGCCAGCAGCCAGAGACAGGGGGTTGGCGAAGAGACCCAGTACTTC.

This clonotype turned up a few times. CDR3 in DNA: TGTGCCATCAGTGGGACAGTGGGTAATTCACCCCTCCACTTT. Encoded protein: CAISGTVGNSPLHF. The chain has TRBV10-3 and TRBJ1-6; maybe TRBD1 (6 bases). V lost 4 bases to trimming and J lost 6 bases, with 10 bases between them. The CDR3 has 14 residues. Germline assignment: CDR1 ENHRY and CDR2 SYGVKD.

This sequence joins TRBV3-1 and TRBJ1-1; the D gene is possibly TRBD1 (6 bases). Trimming removed 0 bases at V and 4 bases at J, with 12 bases between. Germline CDR1 and CDR2: LGHDT and YNNKEL (reference sequence). The CDR3 runs 15 residues. The CDR3 here is CASSQELPGVTEAFF. CDR3 coding DNA: TGTGCCAGCAGCCAAGAACTTCCAGGGGTCACTGAAGCTTTCTTT.

The rearrangement links TRBV3-1 to TRBJ2-1; 7 nucleotides align to TRBD2. This CDR3 region has 17 residues. The germline CDR1 and CDR2 sequences are LGHDT and YNNKEL (reference sequence). Trimming at V came to 4 bases and at J to 1 base, leaving 10 bases not matched to a gene. CDR3 amino acids: CASSRRGVGKSYNEQFF. CDR3 DNA sequence: TGTGCCAGCAGCCGTCGGGGGGTCGGGAAGTCCTACAATGAGCAGTTCTTC.

V gene TRBV6-1 combines with J gene TRBJ2-1; D unresolved. The length of the CDR3 is 15 residues. Deletions cut 4 bases from V and 4 bases from J, with 14 bases between. CDR1 and CDR2 (germline): MNHNS, SASEGT. As DNA, the CDR3 is TGTGCCAGCAGTGTGAACTTTGGCAAGTACAATGAGCAGTTCTTC. It yields the protein CASSVNFGKYNEQFF.

The chain joins TRBV7-9 to TRBJ2-2; 9 nucleotides align to TRBD1. V shed 2 bases and J 3 bases; nucleotides not matched to a gene: 4. Looked up from germline, CDR1 is SEHNR and CDR2 is FQNEAQ (reference sequence). The CDR3 runs to 16 residues. CDR3 residues: CASSLPGQGYTGELFF. The CDR3 DNA is TGTGCCAGCAGCTTACCGGGACAGGGATACACCGGGGAGCTGTTTTTT.

This clonotype was seen only once. V is TRBV29-1 and J is TRBJ2-2; TRBD1 might be the D (6 bases). CDR3 size: 16 residues. Germline CDR1 reads SQVTM; CDR2 reads ANQGSEA. Trimming left V 1 base short and J 2 bases short, with 14 bases between. Here the CDR3 reads CSVEGTDFPNTGELFF. The CDR3 DNA sequence: TGCAGCGTTGAAGGGACAGACTTCCCTAACACCGGGGAGCTGTTTTTT.

This clonotype came up a few times. The chain joins TRBV9 to TRBJ1-2; D is unclear. V dropped 0 bases and J dropped 0 bases, with 24 bases sitting between them. Germline CDR1 reads SGDLS; CDR2 reads YYNGEE. The CDR3 length is 20 residues. Written as DNA, the CDR3 is TGTGCCAGCAGCGTAGTGCCCGGACGGCAAGCCACCATCGCTAACTATGGCTACACCTTC. It is translated as CASSVVPGRQATIANYGYTF.

J is TRBJ2-5 and V is TRBV7-6, with TRBD1 identical over 8 bases. This CDR3 comprises 18 residues. The germline V gene has CDR1 SGHVS and CDR2 FNYEAQ. Trimming cost V 5 bases and J 2 bases; bases outside gene matches: 16. CDR3 in DNA: TGTGCCAGCAGCCCCCATACACCGGACAGGGTGAGGCAAGAGACCCAGTACTTC. This translates into CASSPHTPDRVRQETQYF.

The rearrangement links TRBV2 to TRBJ1-6; D unresolved. V was trimmed by 6 bases and J by 6 bases, leaving 6 bases between them. The CDR3 totals 12 residues. The germline V gene encodes CDR1 SNHLY and CDR2 FYNNEI. The chain's CDR3 is CASSQFNSPLHF. The CDR3 DNA follows: TGTGCCAGCAGCCAGTTTAATTCACCCCTCCACTTT.

In this sample, this clonotype turned up a few times. The chain has TRBV4-2 and TRBJ1-1; 7 nucleotides line up with TRBD1. Trimming cost V 1 base and J 8 bases; bases outside gene matches: 10. Germline V CDR1 and CDR2: LGHNA, YNFKEQ. The CDR3 extends over 15 amino acids. The CDR3 is CASSQAKEHRGEAFF. The CDR3 DNA reads TGTGCCAGCAGCCAAGCCAAAGAGCACAGGGGCGAAGCTTTCTTT.

This clonotype came up many times. The V and J genes are TRBV5-1 and TRBJ2-7, with 9 positions matching TRBD1. The CDR3 sequence is 16 residues long. From germline, CDR1 is SGHRS and CDR2 YFSETQ. Germline trimming cut 0 bases from V and 2 bases from J; bases unmatched to any gene: 6. In DNA, the CDR3 is TGCGCCAGCAGCTTGGACCGGACAGGGGCGGCCTACGAGCAGTACTTC. Protein sequence: CASSLDRTGAAYEQYF.

A few counts support this clonotype. The chain carries TRBV7-8 and TRBJ2-5; D ambiguous. V was shortened by 4 bases and J by 4 bases, with 13 bases between the two germline ends. CDR3 size: 14 residues. Germline CDR1 is SGHVS and CDR2 is FQNEAQ. The CDR3 protein is CASSSALAVETQYF. DNA for the CDR3: TGTGCCAGCAGCTCAGCCTTAGCTGTAGAGACCCAGTACTTC.

This chain connects TRBV19 to TRBJ2-3, with D possibly TRBD2 on 5 matching bases. CDR3 length equals 15 residues. Between the trimmed V and J ends, which lost 3 bases and 4 bases, there was a span of 14 bases. The germline CDR1 and CDR2 sequences are LNHDA and SQIVND (reference sequence). The CDR3 DNA sequence: TGTGCCAGTAGTATTAGGGCTAGCCTAGCAGATACGCAGTATTTT. It encodes CASSIRASLADTQYF.

This clonotype was counted between two and nine times. V gene TRBV6-4 combines with J gene TRBJ1-1, with 10 positions matching TRBD1. The CDR3 totals 15 residues. CDR1 MRHNA and CDR2 SNTAGT come from the germline V gene. V dropped 6 bases and J dropped 3; count of bases not matched to a gene: 7. CDR3 loop: CASSRDRGWDTEAFF. The CDR3 DNA reads TGTGCCAGCAGCCGGGACAGGGGTTGGGACACTGAAGCTTTCTTT.